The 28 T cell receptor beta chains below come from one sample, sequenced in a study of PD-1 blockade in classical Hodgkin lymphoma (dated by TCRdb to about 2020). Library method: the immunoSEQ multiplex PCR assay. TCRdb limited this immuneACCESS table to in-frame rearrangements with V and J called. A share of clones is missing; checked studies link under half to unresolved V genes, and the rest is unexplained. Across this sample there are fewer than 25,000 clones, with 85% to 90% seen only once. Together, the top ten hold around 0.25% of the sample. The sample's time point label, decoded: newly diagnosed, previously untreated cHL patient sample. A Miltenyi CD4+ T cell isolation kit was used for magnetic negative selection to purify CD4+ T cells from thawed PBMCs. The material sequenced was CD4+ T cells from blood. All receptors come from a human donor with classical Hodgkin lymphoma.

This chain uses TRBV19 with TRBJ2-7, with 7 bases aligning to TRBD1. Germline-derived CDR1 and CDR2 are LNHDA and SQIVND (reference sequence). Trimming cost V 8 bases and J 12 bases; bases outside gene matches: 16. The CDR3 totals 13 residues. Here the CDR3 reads CASSGTALEVVYF. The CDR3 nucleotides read TGTGCCAGTTCCGGGACAGCCCTCGAGGTGGTGTACTTC.

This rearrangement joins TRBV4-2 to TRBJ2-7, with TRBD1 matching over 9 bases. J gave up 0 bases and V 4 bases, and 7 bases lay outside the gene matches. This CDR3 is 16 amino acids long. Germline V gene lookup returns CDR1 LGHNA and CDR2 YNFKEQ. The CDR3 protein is CASSPATGGNSYEQYF. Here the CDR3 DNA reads TGTGCCAGCAGCCCAGCGACAGGGGGTAACTCCTACGAGCAGTACTTC.

The CDR3 region has the DNA TGTGCCAGCAGCTGGGGACAGGGGAACACAGATACGCAGTATTTT. Its protein is CASSWGQGNTDTQYF. The rearrangement joins TRBV5-4 to TRBJ2-3, with 10 bases matching TRBD1. Germline assignment: CDR1 SGHNT and CDR2 YYREEE (reference sequence). This CDR3 is 15 amino acids long. J lost 2 bases, V lost 3 bases, and 3 bases had no gene match.

CDR3 DNA: TGTGCCAGCAGCGCAACCCCCTACAATGAGCAGTTCTTC. Its protein is CASSATPYNEQFF. The chain carries TRBV7-2 and TRBJ2-1; D gene uncertain. V lost 5 bases to trimming and J lost 2 bases, with 7 bases between them. This CDR3 has 13 residues. Germline loops: CDR1 SGHTA, CDR2 FQGNSA.

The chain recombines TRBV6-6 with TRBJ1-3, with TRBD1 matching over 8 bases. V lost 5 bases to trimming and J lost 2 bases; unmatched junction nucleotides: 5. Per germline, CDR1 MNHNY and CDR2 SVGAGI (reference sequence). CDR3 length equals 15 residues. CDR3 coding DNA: TGTGCCAGCAGTAGGACAGGGAGCCCTGGAAACACCATATATTTT. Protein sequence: CASSRTGSPGNTIYF.

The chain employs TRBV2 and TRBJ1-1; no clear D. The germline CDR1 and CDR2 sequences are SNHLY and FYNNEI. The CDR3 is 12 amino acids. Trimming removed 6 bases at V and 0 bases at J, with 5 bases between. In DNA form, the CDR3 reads TGTGCCAGCAGGACACTGAACACTGAAGCTTTCTTT. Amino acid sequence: CASRTLNTEAFF.

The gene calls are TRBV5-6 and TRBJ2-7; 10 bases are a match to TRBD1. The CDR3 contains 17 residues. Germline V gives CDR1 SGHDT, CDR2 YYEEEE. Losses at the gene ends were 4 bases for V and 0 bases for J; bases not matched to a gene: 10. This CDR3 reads CASSPGIGQGDSYEQYF. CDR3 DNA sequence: TGTGCCAGCAGCCCTGGAATAGGACAGGGGGACTCCTACGAGCAGTACTTC.

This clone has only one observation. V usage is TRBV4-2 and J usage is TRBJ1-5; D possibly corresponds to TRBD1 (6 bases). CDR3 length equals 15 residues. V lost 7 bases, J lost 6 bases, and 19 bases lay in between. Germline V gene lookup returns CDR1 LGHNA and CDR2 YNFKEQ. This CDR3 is CASKKALGQFQPQHF. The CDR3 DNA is TGTGCCAGCAAAAAGGCCCTTGGACAGTTTCAGCCCCAGCATTTT.

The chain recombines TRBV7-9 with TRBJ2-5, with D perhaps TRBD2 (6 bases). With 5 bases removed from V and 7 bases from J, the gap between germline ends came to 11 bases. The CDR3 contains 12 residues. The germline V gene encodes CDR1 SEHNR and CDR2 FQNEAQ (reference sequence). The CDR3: CASSQTSGTQYF. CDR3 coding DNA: TGTGCCAGCAGCCAGACTAGTGGGACCCAGTACTTC. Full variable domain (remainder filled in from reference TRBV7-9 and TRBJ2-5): DTGVSQNPRHKITKRGQNVTFRCDPISEHNRLYWYRQTLGQGPEFLTYFQNEAQLEKSRLLSDRFSAERPKGSFSTLEIQRTEQGDSAMYLCASSQTSGTQYFGPGTRLLVL.

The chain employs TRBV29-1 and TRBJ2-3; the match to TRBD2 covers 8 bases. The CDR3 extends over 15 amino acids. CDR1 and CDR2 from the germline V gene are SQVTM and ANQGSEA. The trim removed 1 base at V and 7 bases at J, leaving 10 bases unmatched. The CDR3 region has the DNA TGCAGCGTTGAAGGGAGGGGACTAGAAAAGTATACGCAGTATTTT. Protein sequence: CSVEGRGLEKYTQYF.

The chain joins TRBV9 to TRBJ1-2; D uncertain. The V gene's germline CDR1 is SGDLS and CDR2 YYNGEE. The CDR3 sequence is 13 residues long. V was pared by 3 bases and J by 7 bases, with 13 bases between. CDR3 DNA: TGTGCCAGCAGCGGCCTGCGGGTACCTGGCTACACCTTC. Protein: CASSGLRVPGYTF.

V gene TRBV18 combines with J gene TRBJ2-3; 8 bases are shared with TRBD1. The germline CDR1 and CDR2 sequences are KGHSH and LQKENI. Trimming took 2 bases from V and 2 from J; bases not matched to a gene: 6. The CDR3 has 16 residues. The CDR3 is CASSPKWTGITDTQYF. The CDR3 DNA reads TGTGCCAGCTCACCAAAGTGGACAGGGATCACAGATACGCAGTATTTT. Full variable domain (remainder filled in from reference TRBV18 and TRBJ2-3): NAGVMQNPRHLVRRRGQEARLRCSPMKGHSHVYWYRQLPEEGLKFMVYLQKENIIDESGMPKERFSAEFPKEGPSILRIQQVVRGDSAAYFCASSPKWTGITDTQYFGPGTRLTVL.

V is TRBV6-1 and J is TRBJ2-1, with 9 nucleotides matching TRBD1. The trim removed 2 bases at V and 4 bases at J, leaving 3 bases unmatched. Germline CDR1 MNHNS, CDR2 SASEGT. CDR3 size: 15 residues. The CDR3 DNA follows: TGTGCCAGCAGTGAAAGGGGACAGGGTTACAATGAGCAGTTCTTC. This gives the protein CASSERGQGYNEQFF.

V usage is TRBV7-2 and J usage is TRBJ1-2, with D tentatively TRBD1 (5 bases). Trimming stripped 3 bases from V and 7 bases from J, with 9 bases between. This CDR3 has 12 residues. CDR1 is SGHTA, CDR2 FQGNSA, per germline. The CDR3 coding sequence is TGTGCCAGCAGCTTCTGGGGCGGTGGCTACACCTTC. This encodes CASSFWGGGYTF.

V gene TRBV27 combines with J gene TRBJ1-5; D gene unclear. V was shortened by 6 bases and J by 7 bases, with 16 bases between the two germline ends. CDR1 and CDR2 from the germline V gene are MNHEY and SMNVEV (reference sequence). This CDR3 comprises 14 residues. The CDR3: CASSLGGVGQPQHF. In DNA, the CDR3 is TGTGCCAGCAGCTTAGGCGGGGTAGGACAGCCCCAGCATTTT.

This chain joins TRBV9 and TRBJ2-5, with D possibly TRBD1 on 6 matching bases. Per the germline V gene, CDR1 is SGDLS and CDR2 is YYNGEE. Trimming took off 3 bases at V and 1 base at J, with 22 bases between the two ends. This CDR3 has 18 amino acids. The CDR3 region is CASSEQTTGMRAQETQYF. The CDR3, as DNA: TGTGCCAGCAGCGAACAGACTACAGGGATGAGGGCCCAAGAGACCCAGTACTTC.

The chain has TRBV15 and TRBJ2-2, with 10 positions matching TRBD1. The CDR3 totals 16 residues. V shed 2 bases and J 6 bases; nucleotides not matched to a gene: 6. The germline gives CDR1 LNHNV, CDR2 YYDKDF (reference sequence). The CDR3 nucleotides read TGTGCCACCAGCAGACCCGGGACAGGGGTACCCGGGGAGCTGTTTTTT. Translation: CATSRPGTGVPGELFF.

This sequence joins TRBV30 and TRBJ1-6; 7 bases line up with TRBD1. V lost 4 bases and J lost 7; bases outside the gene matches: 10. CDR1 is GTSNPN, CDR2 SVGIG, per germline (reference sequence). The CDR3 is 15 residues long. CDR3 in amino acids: CAWTNTEQGNSPLHF. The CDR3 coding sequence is TGTGCCTGGACTAATACAGAACAGGGGAATTCACCCCTCCACTTT.

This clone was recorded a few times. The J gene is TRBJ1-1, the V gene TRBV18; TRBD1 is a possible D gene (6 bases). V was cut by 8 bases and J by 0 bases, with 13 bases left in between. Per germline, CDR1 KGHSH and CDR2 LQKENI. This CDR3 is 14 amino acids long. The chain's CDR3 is CASHPGTLNTEAFF. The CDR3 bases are TGTGCCAGCCACCCCGGGACACTGAACACTGAAGCTTTCTTT.

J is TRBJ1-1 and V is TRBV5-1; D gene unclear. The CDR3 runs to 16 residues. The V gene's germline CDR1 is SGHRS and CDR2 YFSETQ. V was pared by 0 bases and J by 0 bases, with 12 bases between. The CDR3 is CASSLAGNRMNTEAFF. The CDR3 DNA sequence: TGCGCCAGCAGCTTGGCCGGAAACCGAATGAACACTGAAGCTTTCTTT.

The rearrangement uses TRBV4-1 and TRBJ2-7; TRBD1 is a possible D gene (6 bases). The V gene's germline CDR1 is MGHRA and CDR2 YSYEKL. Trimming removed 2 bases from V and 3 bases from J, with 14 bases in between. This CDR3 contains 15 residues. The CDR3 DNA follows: TGCGCCAGCAGCCAAATAACAGGGAAGGACTACGAGCAGTACTTC. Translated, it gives CASSQITGKDYEQYF.

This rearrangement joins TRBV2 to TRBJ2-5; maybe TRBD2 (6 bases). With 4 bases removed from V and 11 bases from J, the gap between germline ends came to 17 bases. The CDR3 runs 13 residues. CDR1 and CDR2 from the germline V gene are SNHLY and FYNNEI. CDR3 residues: CASSARGRREQYF. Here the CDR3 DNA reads TGTGCCAGCAGTGCCCGGGGTCGGAGGGAGCAGTACTTC.

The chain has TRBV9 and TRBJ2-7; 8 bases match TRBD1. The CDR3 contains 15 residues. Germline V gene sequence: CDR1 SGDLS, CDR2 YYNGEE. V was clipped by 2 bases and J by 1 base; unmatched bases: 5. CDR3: CASSVGTGYSYEQYF. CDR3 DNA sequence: TGTGCCAGCAGCGTGGGGACAGGTTATTCCTACGAGCAGTACTTC.

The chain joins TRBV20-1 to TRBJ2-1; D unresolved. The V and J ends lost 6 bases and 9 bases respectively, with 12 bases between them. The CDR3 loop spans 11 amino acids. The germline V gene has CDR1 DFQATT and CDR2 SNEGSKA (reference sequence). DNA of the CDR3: TGCAGTGCACCGATAGGCGGTGAGCAGTTCTTC. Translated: CSAPIGGEQFF.

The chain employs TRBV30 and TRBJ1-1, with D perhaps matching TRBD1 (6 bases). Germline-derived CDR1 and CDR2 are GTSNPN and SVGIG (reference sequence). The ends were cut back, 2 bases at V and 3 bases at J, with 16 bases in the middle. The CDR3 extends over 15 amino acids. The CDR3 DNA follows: TGTGCCTGGAGTAGGGTGGGGGCGGCATACACTGAAGCTTTCTTT. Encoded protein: CAWSRVGAAYTEAFF.

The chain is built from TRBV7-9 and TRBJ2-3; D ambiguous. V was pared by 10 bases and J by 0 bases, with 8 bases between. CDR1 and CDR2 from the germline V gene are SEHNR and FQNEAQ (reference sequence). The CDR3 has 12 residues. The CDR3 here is CATASSTDTQYF. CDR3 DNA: TGTGCCACCGCTTCGAGCACAGATACGCAGTATTTT.

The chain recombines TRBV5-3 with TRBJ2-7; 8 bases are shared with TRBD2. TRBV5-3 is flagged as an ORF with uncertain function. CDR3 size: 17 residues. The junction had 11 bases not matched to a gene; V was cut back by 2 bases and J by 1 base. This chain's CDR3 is CARSFYFRAGGSYEQYF. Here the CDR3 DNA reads TGTGCCAGAAGCTTTTATTTTAGGGCGGGAGGTTCCTACGAGCAGTACTTC.

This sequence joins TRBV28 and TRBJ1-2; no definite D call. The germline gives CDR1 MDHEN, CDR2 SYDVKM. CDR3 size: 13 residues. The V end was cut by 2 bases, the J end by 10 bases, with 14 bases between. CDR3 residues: CASSLTVRSNYTF. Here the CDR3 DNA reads TGTGCCAGCAGTTTAACCGTCAGAAGCAACTACACCTTC.